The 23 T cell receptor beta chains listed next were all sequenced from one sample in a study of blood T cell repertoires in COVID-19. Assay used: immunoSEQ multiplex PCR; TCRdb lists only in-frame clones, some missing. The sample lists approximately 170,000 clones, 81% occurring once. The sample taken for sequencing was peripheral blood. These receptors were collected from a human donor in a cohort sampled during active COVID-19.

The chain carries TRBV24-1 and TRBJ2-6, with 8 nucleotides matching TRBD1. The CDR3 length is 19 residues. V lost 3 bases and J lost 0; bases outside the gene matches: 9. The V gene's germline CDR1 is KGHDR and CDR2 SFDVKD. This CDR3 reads CATSDSRDRLSSGANVLTF. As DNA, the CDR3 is TGTGCCACCAGTGATAGCCGGGACAGGCTTAGCTCTGGGGCCAACGTCCTGACTTTC.

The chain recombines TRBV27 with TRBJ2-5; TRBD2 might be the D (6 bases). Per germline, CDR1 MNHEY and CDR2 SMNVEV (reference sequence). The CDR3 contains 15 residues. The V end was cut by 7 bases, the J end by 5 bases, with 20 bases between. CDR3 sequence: CASNNRAGGDETQYF. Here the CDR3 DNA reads TGTGCCAGCAACAATCGGGCCGGGGGTGATGAGACCCAGTACTTC.

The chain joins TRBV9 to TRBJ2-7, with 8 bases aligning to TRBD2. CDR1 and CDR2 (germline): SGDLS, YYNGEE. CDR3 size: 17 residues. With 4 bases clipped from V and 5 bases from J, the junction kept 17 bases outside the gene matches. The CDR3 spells CASSTQAGVPRGDEQYF. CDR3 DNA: TGTGCCAGCAGCACCCAAGCGGGGGTCCCCCGGGGTGACGAGCAGTACTTC.

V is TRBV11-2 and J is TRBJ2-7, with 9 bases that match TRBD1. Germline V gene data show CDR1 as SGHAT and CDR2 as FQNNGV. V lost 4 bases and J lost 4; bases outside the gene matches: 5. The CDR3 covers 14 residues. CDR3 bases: TGTGCCAGCAGCTCCTCGGGGACAGGGTACGAGCAGTACTTC. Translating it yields CASSSSGTGYEQYF.

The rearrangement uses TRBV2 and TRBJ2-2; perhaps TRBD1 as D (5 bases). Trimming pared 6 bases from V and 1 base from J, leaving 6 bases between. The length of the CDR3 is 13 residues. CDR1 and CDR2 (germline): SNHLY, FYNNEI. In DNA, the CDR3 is TGTGCCAGCAGCACAGGGAACACCGGGGAGCTGTTTTTT. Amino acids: CASSTGNTGELFF.

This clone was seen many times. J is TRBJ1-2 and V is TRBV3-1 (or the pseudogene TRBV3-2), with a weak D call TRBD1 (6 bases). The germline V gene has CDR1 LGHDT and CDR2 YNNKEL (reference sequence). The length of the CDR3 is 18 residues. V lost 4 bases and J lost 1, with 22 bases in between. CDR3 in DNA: TGTGCCAGCAGCCTATACGGGGGGCTCTCACCTATTAACTATGGCTACACCTTC. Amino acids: CASSLYGGLSPINYGYTF.

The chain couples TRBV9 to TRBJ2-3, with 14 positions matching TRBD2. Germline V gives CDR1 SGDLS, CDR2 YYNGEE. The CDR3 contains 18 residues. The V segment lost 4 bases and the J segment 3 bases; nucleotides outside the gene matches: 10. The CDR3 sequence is CASSPVGTSGSRTDTQYF. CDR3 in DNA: TGTGCCAGCAGCCCAGTAGGGACTAGCGGGAGTAGAACAGATACGCAGTATTTT. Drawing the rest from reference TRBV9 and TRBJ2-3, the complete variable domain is DSGVTQTPKHLITATGQRVTLRCSPRSGDLSVYWYQQSLDQGLQFLIQYYNGEERAKGNILERFSAQQFPDLHSELNLSSLELGDSALYFCASSPVGTSGSRTDTQYFGPGTRLTVL.

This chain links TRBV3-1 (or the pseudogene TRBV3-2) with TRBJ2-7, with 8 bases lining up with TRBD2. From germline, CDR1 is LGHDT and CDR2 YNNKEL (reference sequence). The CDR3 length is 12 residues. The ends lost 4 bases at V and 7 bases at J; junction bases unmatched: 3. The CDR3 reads CASSPRGGEQYF. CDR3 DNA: TGTGCCAGCAGCCCTCGCGGGGGGGAGCAGTACTTC.

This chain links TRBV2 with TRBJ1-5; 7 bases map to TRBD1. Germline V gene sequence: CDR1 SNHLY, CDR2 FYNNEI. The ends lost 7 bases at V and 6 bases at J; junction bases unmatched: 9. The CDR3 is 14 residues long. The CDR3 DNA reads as TGTGCCAGCATGGAGGGGGCGAGAAGTCAGCCCCAGCATTTT. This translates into CASMEGARSQPQHF.

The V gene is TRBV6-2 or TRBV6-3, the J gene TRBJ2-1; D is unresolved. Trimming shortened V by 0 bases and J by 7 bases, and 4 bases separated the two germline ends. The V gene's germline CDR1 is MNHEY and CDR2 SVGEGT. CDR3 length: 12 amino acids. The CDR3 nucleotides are TGTGCCAGCAGTTACTCCATGAATGAGCAGTTCTTC. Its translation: CASSYSMNEQFF.

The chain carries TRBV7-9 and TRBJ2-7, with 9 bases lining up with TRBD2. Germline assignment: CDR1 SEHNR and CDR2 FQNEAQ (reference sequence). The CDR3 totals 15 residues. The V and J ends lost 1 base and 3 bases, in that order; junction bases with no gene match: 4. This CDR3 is CASSLGGSGGYEQYF. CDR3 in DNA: TGTGCCAGCAGCTTAGGAGGTAGCGGGGGCTACGAGCAGTACTTC. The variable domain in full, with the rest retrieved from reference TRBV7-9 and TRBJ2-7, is DTGVSQNPRHKITKRGQNVTFRCDPISEHNRLYWYRQTLGQGPEFLTYFQNEAQLEKSRLLSDRFSAERPKGSFSTLEIQRTEQGDSAMYLCASSLGGSGGYEQYFGPGTRLTVT.

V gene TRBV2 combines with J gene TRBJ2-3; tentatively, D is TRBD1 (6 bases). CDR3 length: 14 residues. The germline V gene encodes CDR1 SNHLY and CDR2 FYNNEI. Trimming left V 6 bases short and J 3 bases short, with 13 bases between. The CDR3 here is CASRYFQGTDTQYF. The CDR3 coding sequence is TGTGCCAGCAGATATTTCCAGGGGACAGATACGCAGTATTTT.

This CDR3 is CATMASGDQETQYF. CDR3 DNA: TGTGCCACCATGGCTAGCGGGGACCAAGAGACCCAGTACTTC. The J gene is TRBJ2-5, the V gene TRBV24-1; 9 bases are shared with TRBD2. CDR1 and CDR2 from the germline V gene are KGHDR and SFDVKD. The CDR3 has 14 amino acids. The V segment lost 8 bases and the J segment 0 bases; nucleotides outside the gene matches: 3.

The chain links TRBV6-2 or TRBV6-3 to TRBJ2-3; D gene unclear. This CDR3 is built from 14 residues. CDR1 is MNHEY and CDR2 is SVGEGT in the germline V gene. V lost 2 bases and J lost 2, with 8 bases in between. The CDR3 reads CASSYGPYTDTQYF. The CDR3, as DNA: TGTGCCAGCAGTTACGGTCCCTACACAGATACGCAGTATTTT.

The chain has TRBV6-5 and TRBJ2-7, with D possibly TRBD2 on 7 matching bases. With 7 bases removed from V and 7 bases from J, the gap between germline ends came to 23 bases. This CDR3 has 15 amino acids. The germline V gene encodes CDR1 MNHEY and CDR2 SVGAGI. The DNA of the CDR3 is TGTGCCAGCATCCTAAGAAGAGGGGGGGCAGGGGAGCAGTACTTC. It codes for CASILRRGGAGEQYF.

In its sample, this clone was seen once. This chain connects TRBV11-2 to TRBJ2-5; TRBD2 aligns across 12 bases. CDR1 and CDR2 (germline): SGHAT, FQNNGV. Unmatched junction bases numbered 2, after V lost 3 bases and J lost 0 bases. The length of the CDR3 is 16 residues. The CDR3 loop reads CASSLGLAGNQETQYF. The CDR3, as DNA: TGTGCCAGCAGCTTGGGACTAGCGGGCAACCAAGAGACCCAGTACTTC.

CDR3 DNA: TGTGCCAGCAGCTTAGGACAGGGGGCAGGTGACGAGCAGTACTTC. Encoded protein: CASSLGQGAGDEQYF. The genes are TRBV11-3 and TRBJ2-7; TRBD1 matches at 10 bases. V was pared by 1 base and J by 5 bases, with 5 bases of the junction left unmatched. The CDR3 extends over 15 amino acids. Germline-derived CDR1 and CDR2 are SGHNT and YENEEA. Supplemented by reference TRBV11-3 and TRBJ2-7, the full variable domain reads EAGVVQSPRYKIIEKKQPVAFWCNPISGHNTLYWYLQNLGQGPELLIRYENEEAVDDSQLPKDRFSAERLKGVDSTLKIQPAELGDSAVYLCASSLGQGAGDEQYFGPGTRLTVT.

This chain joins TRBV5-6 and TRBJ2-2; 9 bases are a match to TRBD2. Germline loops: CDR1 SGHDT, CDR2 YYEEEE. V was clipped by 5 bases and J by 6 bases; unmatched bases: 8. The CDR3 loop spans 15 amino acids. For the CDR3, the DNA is TGTGCCAGCAGGTCGGATAGCGGGGGTTCCGGGGAGCTGTTTTTT. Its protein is CASRSDSGGSGELFF. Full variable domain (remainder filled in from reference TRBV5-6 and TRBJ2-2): DAGVTQSPTHLIKTRGQQVTLRCSPKSGHDTVSWYQQALGQGPQFIFQYYEEEERQRGNFPDRFSGHQFPNYSSELNVNALLLGDSALYLCASRSDSGGSGELFFGEGSRLTVL.

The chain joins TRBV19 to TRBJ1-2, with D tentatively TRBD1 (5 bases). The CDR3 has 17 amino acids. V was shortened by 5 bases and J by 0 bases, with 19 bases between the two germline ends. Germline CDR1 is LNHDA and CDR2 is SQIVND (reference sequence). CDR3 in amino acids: CASSVSGNPAANYGYTF. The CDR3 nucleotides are TGTGCCAGTAGTGTCTCAGGGAACCCAGCAGCTAACTATGGCTACACCTTC.

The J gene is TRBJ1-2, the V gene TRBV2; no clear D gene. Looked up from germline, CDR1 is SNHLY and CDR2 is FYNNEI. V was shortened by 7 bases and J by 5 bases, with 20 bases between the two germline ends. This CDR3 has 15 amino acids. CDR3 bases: TGTGCCAGCAACCCGGGAGGGAACAACTTTTATGGCTACACCTTC. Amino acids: CASNPGGNNFYGYTF. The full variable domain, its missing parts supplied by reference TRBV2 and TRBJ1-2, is EPEVTQTPSHQVTQMGQEVILRCVPISNHLYFYWYRQILGQKVEFLVSFYNNEISEKSEIFDDQFSVERPDGSNFTLKIRSTKLEDSAMYFCASNPGGNNFYGYTFGSGTRLTVV.

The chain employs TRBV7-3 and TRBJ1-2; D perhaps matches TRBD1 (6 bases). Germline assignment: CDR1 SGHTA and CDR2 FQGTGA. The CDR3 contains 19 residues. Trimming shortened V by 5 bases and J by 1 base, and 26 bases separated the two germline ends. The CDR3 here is CASSPSEFWGQSVNYGYTF. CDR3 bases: TGTGCCAGCAGCCCATCGGAATTCTGGGGGCAGAGCGTTAACTATGGCTACACCTTC.

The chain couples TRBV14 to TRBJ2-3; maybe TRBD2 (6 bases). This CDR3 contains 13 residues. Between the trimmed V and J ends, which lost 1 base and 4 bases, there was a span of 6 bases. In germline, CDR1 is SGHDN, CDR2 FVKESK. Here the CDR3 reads CASSQAGADTQYF. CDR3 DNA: TGTGCCAGCAGCCAAGCGGGGGCAGATACGCAGTATTTT.

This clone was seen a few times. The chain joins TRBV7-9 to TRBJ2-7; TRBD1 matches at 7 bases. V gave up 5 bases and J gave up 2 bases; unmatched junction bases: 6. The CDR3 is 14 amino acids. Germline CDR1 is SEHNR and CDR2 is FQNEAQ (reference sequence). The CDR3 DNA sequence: TGTGCCAGCAGCGAAGGGGGCAGGCCCTACGAGCAGTACTTC. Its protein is CASSEGGRPYEQYF.